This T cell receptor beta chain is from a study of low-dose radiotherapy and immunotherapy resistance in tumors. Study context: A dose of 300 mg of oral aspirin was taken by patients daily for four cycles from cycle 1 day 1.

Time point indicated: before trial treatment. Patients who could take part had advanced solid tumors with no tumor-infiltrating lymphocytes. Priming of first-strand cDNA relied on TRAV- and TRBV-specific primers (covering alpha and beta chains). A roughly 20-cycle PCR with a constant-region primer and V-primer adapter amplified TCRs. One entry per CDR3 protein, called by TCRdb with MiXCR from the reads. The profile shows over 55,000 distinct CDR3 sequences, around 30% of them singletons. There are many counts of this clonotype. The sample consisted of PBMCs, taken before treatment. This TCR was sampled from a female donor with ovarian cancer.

CDR3 nucleotide sequence: TGTGCCAGCAGCGCCGGCCTCGGACTAGCGGGGGTCTCCTACGAGCAGTACTTC. Translated, it gives CASSAGLGLAGVSYEQYF. The V call is TRBV11-2, the J call TRBJ2-7, with TRBD2 matching 13 bases. Germline V gene sequence: CDR1 SGHAT, CDR2 FQNNGV. The CDR3 is made up of 18 amino acids. After removal of 5 bases from V and 0 bases from J, the junction contained 10 bases not matched to a gene.